This T cell receptor (beta chain) stems from a study of T-cell memory formation after mild COVID-19. Study-level background: Most TCR clusters belonged to a single donor.

CDR1 SGHTS and CDR2 YDEGEE come from the germline V gene. The junction had 8 bases not matched to a gene; V was cut back by 4 bases and J by 0 bases. The CDR3 runs to 16 residues. cDNA libraries for TCR alpha and TCR beta, carrying sample barcodes and UMIs, came from 5'RACE with constant-segment primers. Each CDR3 protein is one row after TCRdb ran MiXCR on the 5' RACE reads. The sample holds 450,000 or so distinct CDR3 sequences; 25% are singletons and the top ten take around 13%. The clonotype comes from an adult woman who had mild COVID-19 (a few samples of this study predate the infection). Cell type and time point are not known. The specimen was PBMCs or a T cell subset sorted from them (not recorded which). The chain has TRBV5-8 and TRBJ1-1; 8 bases line up with TRBD1. The CDR3 nucleotides are TGTGCCAGCAGCCCCCCGACAGGGGATATGAACACTGAAGCTTTCTTT. Translated, it gives CASSPPTGDMNTEAFF.